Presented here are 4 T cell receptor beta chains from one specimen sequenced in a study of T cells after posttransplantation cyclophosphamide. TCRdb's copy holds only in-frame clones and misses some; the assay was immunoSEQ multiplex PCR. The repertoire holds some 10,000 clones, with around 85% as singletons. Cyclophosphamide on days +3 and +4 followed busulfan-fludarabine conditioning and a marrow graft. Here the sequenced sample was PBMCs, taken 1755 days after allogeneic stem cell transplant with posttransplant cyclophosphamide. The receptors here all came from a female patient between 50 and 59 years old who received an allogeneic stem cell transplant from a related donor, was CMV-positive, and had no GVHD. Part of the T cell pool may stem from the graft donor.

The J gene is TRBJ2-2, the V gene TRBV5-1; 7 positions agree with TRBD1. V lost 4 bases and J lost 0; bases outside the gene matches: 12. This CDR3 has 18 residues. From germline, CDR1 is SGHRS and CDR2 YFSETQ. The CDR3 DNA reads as TGCGCCAGCAGCCCATCCGCCGGGACAGCCGCGAACACCGGGGAGCTGTTTTTT. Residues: CASSPSAGTAANTGELFF.

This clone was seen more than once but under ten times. CDR3 loop: CASSFTPIVIGHQPQHF. DNA for the CDR3: TGTGCCAGCAGTTTCACCCCCATCGTAATTGGGCATCAGCCCCAGCATTTT. J is TRBJ1-5 and V is TRBV28; D remains ambiguous. Germline assignment: CDR1 MDHEN and CDR2 SYDVKM. This CDR3 region has 17 residues. V was trimmed by 3 bases and J by 5 bases, leaving 20 bases between them.

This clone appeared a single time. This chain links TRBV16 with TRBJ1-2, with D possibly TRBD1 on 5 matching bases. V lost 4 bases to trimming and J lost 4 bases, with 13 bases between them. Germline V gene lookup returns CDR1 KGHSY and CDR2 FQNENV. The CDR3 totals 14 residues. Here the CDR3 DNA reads TGTGCCAGCAGCCGGGAAGGGGCAGGCTATGGCTACACCTTC. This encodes CASSREGAGYGYTF. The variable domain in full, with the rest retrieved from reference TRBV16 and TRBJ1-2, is GEEVAQTPKHLVRGEGQKAKLYCAPIKGHSYVFWYQQVLKNEFKFLISFQNENVFDETGMPKERFSAKCLPNSPCSLEIQATKLEDSAVYFCASSREGAGYGYTFGSGTRLTVV.

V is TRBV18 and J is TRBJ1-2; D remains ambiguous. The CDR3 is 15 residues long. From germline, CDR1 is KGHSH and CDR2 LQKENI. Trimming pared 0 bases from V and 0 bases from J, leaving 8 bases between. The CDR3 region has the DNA TGTGCCAGCTCACCACCCGGGTTAGCTAACTATGGCTACACCTTC. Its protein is CASSPPGLANYGYTF.